Shown below are 21 T cell receptor beta chains from a single sample sequenced in a study of control samples from healthy donors and cancer patients. Measured with immunoSEQ multiplex PCR; TCRdb has only the in-frame clones, and not every one. The sample comprises 150,000 to 200,000 clones, 90% to 95% of which are singletons, and around 1.3% rests with the top ten. The sample taken for sequencing was blood. The source is a woman between 18 and 30 years old in good health.

The chain carries TRBV6-4 and TRBJ2-2, with D perhaps matching TRBD2 (6 bases). V lost 5 bases, J lost 4 bases, and 11 bases lay in between. CDR1 MRHNA and CDR2 SNTAGT come from the germline V gene. The CDR3 sequence is 14 residues long. The CDR3 DNA sequence: TGTGCCAGCAGTAGGGAGGTCGGCACCGGGGAGCTGTTTTTT. Amino acid sequence: CASSREVGTGELFF.

The chain couples TRBV10-2 to TRBJ2-7, with 8 bases matching TRBD1. The trim removed 8 bases at V and 2 bases at J, leaving 5 bases unmatched. This CDR3 has 13 residues. Germline V gene data show CDR1 as WSHSY and CDR2 as SAAADI. CDR3 bases: TGCGCCAGCGTATCGGGACAGGCCTACGAGCAGTACTTC. It encodes CASVSGQAYEQYF.

To note about this clone: Different DNA sequences within this sample yield the same CDR3. The chain recombines TRBV27 with TRBJ1-2; 10 positions agree with TRBD1. CDR1 is MNHEY, CDR2 SMNVEV, per germline (reference sequence). The trim removed 2 bases at V and 2 bases at J, leaving 2 bases unmatched. There are 15 residues in the CDR3. In DNA form, the CDR3 reads TGTGCCAGCAGTTTAGGACAGGGGGGAAACTATGGCTACACCTTC. It encodes CASSLGQGGNYGYTF.

The rearrangement joins TRBV10-2 to TRBJ2-7; no clear D gene. Germline CDR1 WSHSY, CDR2 SAAADI. V lost 5 bases and J lost 6, with 14 bases in between. The CDR3 contains 13 residues. CDR3 sequence reads: CASSWAEGGEQYF. The CDR3 DNA is TGCGCCAGCAGTTGGGCTGAAGGTGGCGAGCAGTACTTC.

The CDR3 bases are TGTGCCAGCATGGCGGGCTTCACAGATACGCAGTATTTT. Translation: CASMAGFTDTQYF. The chain links TRBV14 to TRBJ2-3; D possibly corresponds to TRBD2 (5 bases). Trimming left V 7 bases short and J 2 bases short, with 10 bases between. The CDR3 runs 13 residues. CDR1 and CDR2 (germline): SGHDN, FVKESK.

This clone was observed once. J is TRBJ2-1 and V is TRBV4-1; TRBD1 is a possible D gene (6 bases). In germline, CDR1 is MGHRA, CDR2 YSYEKL. Trimming stripped 3 bases from V and 4 bases from J, with 16 bases between. The CDR3 contains 16 residues. The DNA of the CDR3 is TGCGCCAGCAGCCACGCTACAGGGAGAGGGTACAATGAGCAGTTCTTC. Translating it yields CASSHATGRGYNEQFF.

This sequence joins TRBV10-1 and TRBJ1-1; D is undetermined. The CDR3 loop spans 14 amino acids. Trimming cost V 3 bases and J 5 bases, with 13 bases left between them. Germline-derived CDR1 and CDR2 are WNHNN and SYGVQD (reference sequence). The CDR3 DNA reads TGCGCCAGCAGTGAACCCGGGAGGGATACTGAAGCTTTCTTT. Translated: CASSEPGRDTEAFF.

There are a few counts of this clone. V usage is TRBV2 and J usage is TRBJ2-2, with unresolved D. Trimming took off 7 bases at V and 6 bases at J, with 15 bases between the two ends. The length of the CDR3 is 14 residues. Germline V CDR1 and CDR2: SNHLY, FYNNEI. CDR3 loop: CASMWKSIAGELFF. The CDR3 nucleotides read TGTGCCAGCATGTGGAAGTCGATTGCCGGGGAGCTGTTTTTT.

This clone has just one count. The chain couples TRBV27 to TRBJ1-2; 12 bases are shared with TRBD1. The CDR3 loop spans 18 amino acids. The J segment lost 4 bases and the V segment lost 4 bases, leaving 13 bases of the junction unmatched. CDR1 is MNHEY, CDR2 SMNVEV, per germline (reference sequence). DNA for the CDR3: TGTGCCAGCAGTTCCTCCGGGACAGGGGGCCTTCATCTCTATGGCTACACCTTC. Its translation is CASSSSGTGGLHLYGYTF.

The genes are TRBV18 and TRBJ1-4; D gene ambiguous. V lost 3 bases, J lost 3 bases, and 14 bases lay in between. The CDR3 is 16 amino acids. The germline gives CDR1 KGHSH, CDR2 LQKENI. This CDR3 reads CASSPTIDTANEKLFF. CDR3 nucleotides: TGTGCCAGCTCACCTACGATCGACACGGCTAATGAAAAACTGTTTTTT.

This chain uses TRBV19 with TRBJ1-1, with 8 bases fitting TRBD1. V lost 6 bases and J lost 2; bases outside the gene matches: 11. CDR1 LNHDA and CDR2 SQIVND come from the germline V gene (reference sequence). CDR3 length equals 16 residues. CDR3 sequence reads: CASRPPGTGRNTEAFF. CDR3 sequence (DNA): TGTGCCAGTAGGCCTCCTGGGACAGGCCGCAACACTGAAGCTTTCTTT.

The chain joins TRBV6-5 to TRBJ1-4; D is possibly TRBD1 (5 bases). The CDR3 length is 15 residues. V was trimmed by 0 bases and J by 0 bases, leaving 5 bases between them. The germline V gene encodes CDR1 MNHEY and CDR2 SVGAGI. The CDR3 coding sequence is TGTGCCAGCAGTTACTCCAGGGCAACTAATGAAAAACTGTTTTTT. As protein: CASSYSRATNEKLFF.

V and J are TRBV19 and TRBJ2-1; D uncertain. V was cut by 4 bases and J by 4 bases, with 14 bases left in between. Looked up from germline, CDR1 is LNHDA and CDR2 is SQIVND (reference sequence). The CDR3 loop spans 15 amino acids. The CDR3, as DNA: TGTGCCAGTAGTAAGGGTCCCTCTAGGTACAATGAGCAGTTCTTC. It translates to CASSKGPSRYNEQFF.

A note on this clone: In the same sample, other DNA sequences code for this CDR3. The chain couples TRBV12-3 or TRBV12-4 to TRBJ1-1; no firm D call. The CDR3 covers 12 residues. The V end lost 3 bases, the J end lost 1 base, and 3 bases lay between the germline ends. CDR3 bases: TGTGCCAGCAGTTTGGCGAACACTGAAGCTTTCTTT. Its translation: CASSLANTEAFF.

The table lists this clone with a count of one. The CDR3 sequence: CASSYVSDNQPQHF. For the CDR3, the DNA is TGTGCCAGCAGTTACGTTTCGGATAATCAGCCCCAGCATTTT. The chain has TRBV6-6 and TRBJ1-5; D unclear. This CDR3 has 14 residues. Germline V gene data show CDR1 as MNHNY and CDR2 as SVGAGI (reference sequence). Trimming removed 2 bases from V and 4 bases from J, with 9 bases in between.

This chain connects TRBV4-3 to TRBJ1-1, with a weak D call TRBD1 (5 bases). V shed 4 bases and J shed 1 base, with 10 bases lying between them. The CDR3 is made up of 14 amino acids. Germline-derived CDR1 and CDR2 are LGHNA and YSLEER. The CDR3, as DNA: TGCGCCAGCAGCCCCTTCAGGGAGAACACTGAAGCTTTCTTT. It specifies CASSPFRENTEAFF.

The chain is built from TRBV19 and TRBJ1-2, with 8 bases that match TRBD1. The trim removed 0 bases at V and 4 bases at J, leaving 7 bases unmatched. Germline values: CDR1 LNHDA, CDR2 SQIVND (reference sequence). The CDR3 is 16 amino acids. The DNA for the CDR3 is TGTGCCAGTAGTATAGATCCGGGACAGGAGTTCTATGGCTACACCTTC. Protein product: CASSIDPGQEFYGYTF. The full variable domain, its missing parts supplied by reference TRBV19 and TRBJ1-2, is DGGITQSPKYLFRKEGQNVTLSCEQNLNHDAMYWYRQDPGQGLRLIYYSQIVNDFQKGDIAEGYSVSREKKESFPLTVTSAQKNPTAFYLCASSIDPGQEFYGYTFGSGTRLTVV.

As for this clone: The sample holds other DNA sequences that translate to the same CDR3. CDR3 bases: TGTGCCATCAGTGAGTCGGGTAACACTGAAGCTTTCTTT. This gives the protein CAISESGNTEAFF. The rearrangement links TRBV10-3 to TRBJ1-1; D gene unclear. Germline V lookup: CDR1 ENHRY, CDR2 SYGVKD. V was cut by 0 bases and J by 2 bases, with 4 bases left in between. This CDR3 contains 13 residues.

The V and J genes are TRBV19 and TRBJ1-4, with 7 bases identical to TRBD1. This CDR3 is built from 13 residues. Germline V gene data show CDR1 as LNHDA and CDR2 as SQIVND (reference sequence). V lost 4 bases and J lost 8; bases outside the gene matches: 4. The CDR3 DNA follows: TGTGCCAGTAGTAGGGGGACAGAGGAAAAACTGTTTTTT. It encodes CASSRGTEEKLFF.

The CDR3 loop reads CASSPRGEITEAFF. The CDR3 region has the DNA TGTGCCAGCAGTCCGAGGGGAGAAATCACTGAAGCTTTCTTT. This sequence joins TRBV13 and TRBJ1-1; maybe TRBD1 (5 bases). There are 14 residues in the CDR3. Germline-derived CDR1 and CDR2 are PRHDT and FYEKMQ (reference sequence). V was pared by 6 bases and J by 4 bases, with 15 bases between. Full variable domain (outside the CDR3, taken from reference TRBV13 and TRBJ1-1): AAGVIQSPRHLIKEKRETATLKCYPIPRHDTVYWYQQGPGQDPQFLISFYEKMQSDKGSIPDRFSAQQFSDYHSELNMSSLELGDSALYFCASSPRGEITEAFFGQGTRLTVV.

The chain links TRBV4-2 to TRBJ2-4, with a weak D call TRBD2 (7 bases). Germline V gives CDR1 LGHNA, CDR2 YNFKEQ. This CDR3 region has 19 residues. The germline V and J ends were trimmed by 0 bases and 4 bases, with 22 bases remaining between them. The CDR3 sequence: CASSQDSGKGGLAKNIQYF. DNA of the CDR3: TGTGCCAGCAGCCAAGATTCGGGGAAGGGGGGGTTGGCAAAAAACATTCAGTACTTC.